This is a list of T cell receptor beta chains from one sample in a study of identical twins. TCRdb ran MiXCR on the 5' RACE reads and lists one entry per CDR3 protein. The sample carries more than 600,000 distinct CDR3 sequences, 15% to 20% recorded once. These data were also reused for a study on T cells expressing NK-cell markers.

Sequenced sample: PBMCs. These receptors were collected from a woman aged 18-29 years in good health. CDR3s include the opening cysteine and the closing phenylalanine or tryptophan. The order of the fields is D gene, clone size, J gene, V gene, CDR3 protein, CDR3 DNA. The D gene is left open where the match is weak. Not every row has a clone size; where given, it reads once, few, many or a size class.

TRBD1 . TRBJ2-7 TRBV6-1 CASRTGTGTYEQYF TGTGCCAGCAGGACGGGGACAGGGACCTACGAGCAGTACTTC
. many TRBJ2-1 TRBV5-1 CASSLSVSSYNEQFF TGCGCCAGCAGCTTGTCCGTGAGCTCCTACAATGAGCAGTTCTTC
. . TRBJ2-1 TRBV29-1 CSVEDQKDSPSSYNEQFF TGCAGCGTTGAAGATCAAAAGGACAGCCCGAGCTCCTACAATGAGCAGTTCTTC
TRBD1 . TRBJ2-2 TRBV2 CASKGQWAAGELFF TGTGCCAGCAAGGGACAGTGGGCGGCCGGGGAGCTGTTTTTT
. few TRBJ2-1 TRBV6-1 CASSLRGTAYNEQFF TGTGCCAGCAGCCTTCGGGGGACTGCCTACAATGAGCAGTTCTTC
TRBD2 . TRBJ2-1 TRBV29-1 CSVEDWRAGDSNEQFF TGCAGCGTTGAAGATTGGAGAGCGGGAGACTCTAATGAGCAGTTCTTC
. few TRBJ2-5 TRBV11-2 CASRPGLQETQYF TGTGCCAGCAGGCCGGGGCTCCAAGAGACCCAGTACTTC
TRBD1 . TRBJ2-5 TRBV9 CASSLPVQGAEETQYF TGTGCCAGCAGCCTACCAGTACAGGGGGCGGAGGAGACCCAGTACTTC
. . TRBJ2-7 TRBV12-3/TRBV12-4 CASSASGVKSYEQYF TGTGCCAGCAGCGCCTCGGGGGTCAAATCCTACGAGCAGTACTTC
. . TRBJ2-7 TRBV7-8 CASSLAREYYEQYF TGTGCCAGCAGCTTAGCCCGTGAGTACTACGAGCAGTACTTC
. few TRBJ1-1 TRBV20-1 CSARQGEAFF TGCAGTGCTAGACAGGGTGAAGCTTTCTTT
. . TRBJ2-4 TRBV5-1 CASRPVGENIQYF TGCGCCAGCCGACCTGTGGGCGAAAACATTCAGTACTTC
. . TRBJ2-6 TRBV6-2/TRBV6-3 CAGSSGANVLTF TGTGCCGGATCGTCTGGGGCCAACGTCCTGACTTTC
. . TRBJ1-2 TRBV7-2 CASSPGGGNNGYTF TGTGCCAGCAGCCCGGGAGGGGGGAATAATGGCTACACCTTC
. . TRBJ1-1 TRBV6-5 CASSSLVGSTEAFF TGTGCCAGCAGTTCACTAGTGGGGAGCACTGAAGCTTTCTTT
. . TRBJ2-7 TRBV6-5 CASSYSASREQYF TGTGCCAGCAGTTACTCGGCCTCACGGGAGCAGTACTTC
TRBD2 few TRBJ2-1 TRBV11-2 CASSPRASGEGEQFF TGTGCCAGCAGCCCTAGGGCTAGCGGGGAAGGTGAGCAGTTCTTC
. few TRBJ1-4 TRBV7-2 CASRRDPGEKLFF TGTGCCAGCAGACGCGACCCGGGTGAAAAACTGTTTTTT
. . TRBJ2-1 TRBV20-1 CSVQEGHDEQFF TGCAGTGTTCAGGAGGGCCACGATGAGCAGTTCTTC
TRBD1 few TRBJ2-7 TRBV29-1 CSVESDRGYEQYF TGCAGCGTTGAATCGGACAGGGGATACGAGCAGTACTTC
TRBD1 few TRBJ2-7 TRBV29-1 CSVGPGQSTYEQYF TGCAGCGTGGGTCCGGGACAGTCGACCTACGAGCAGTACTTC
TRBD1 few TRBJ1-5 TRBV29-1 CSVGTDPYSNQPQHF TGCAGCGTCGGGACAGATCCTTATAGCAATCAGCCCCAGCATTTT
. few TRBJ2-7 TRBV5-1 CASMSSGTFNGEQYF TGCGCCAGCATGAGCTCCGGGACCTTCAACGGCGAGCAGTACTTC